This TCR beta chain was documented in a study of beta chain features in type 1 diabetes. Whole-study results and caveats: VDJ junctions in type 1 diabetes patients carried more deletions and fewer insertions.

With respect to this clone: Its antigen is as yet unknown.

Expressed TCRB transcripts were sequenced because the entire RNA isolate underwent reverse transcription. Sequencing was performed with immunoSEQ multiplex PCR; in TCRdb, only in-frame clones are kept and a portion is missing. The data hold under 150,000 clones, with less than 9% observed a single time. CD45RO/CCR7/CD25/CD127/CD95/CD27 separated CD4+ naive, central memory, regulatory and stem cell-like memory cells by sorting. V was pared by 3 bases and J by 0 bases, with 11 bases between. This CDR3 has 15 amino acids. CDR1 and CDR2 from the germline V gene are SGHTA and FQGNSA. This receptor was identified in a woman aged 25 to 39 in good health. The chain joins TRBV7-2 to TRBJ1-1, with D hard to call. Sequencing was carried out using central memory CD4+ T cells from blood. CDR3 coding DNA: TGTGCCAGCAGCTTCGCCGACTCCATGAACACTGAAGCTTTCTTT. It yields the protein CASSFADSMNTEAFF.